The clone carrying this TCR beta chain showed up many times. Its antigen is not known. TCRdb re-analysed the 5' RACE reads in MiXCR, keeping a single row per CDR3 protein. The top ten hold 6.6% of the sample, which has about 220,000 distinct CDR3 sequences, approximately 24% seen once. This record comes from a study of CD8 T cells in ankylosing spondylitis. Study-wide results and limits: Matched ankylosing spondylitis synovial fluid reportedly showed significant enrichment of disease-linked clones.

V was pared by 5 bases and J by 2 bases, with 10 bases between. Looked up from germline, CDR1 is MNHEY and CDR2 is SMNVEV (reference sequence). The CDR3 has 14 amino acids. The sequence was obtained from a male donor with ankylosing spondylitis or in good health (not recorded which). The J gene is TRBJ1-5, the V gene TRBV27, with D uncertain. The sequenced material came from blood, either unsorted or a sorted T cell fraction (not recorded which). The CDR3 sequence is CASSPRQGNQPQHF. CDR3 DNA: TGTGCCAGCAGTCCCCGGCAGGGCAATCAGCCCCAGCATTTT.